This T cell receptor beta chain derives from a study of T-cell reconstitution after alpha-beta-depleted transplantation in children. The study's findings and limits: The main origin of T-cell counts and diversity one year after transplant was newly produced T cells. The study reportedly traced alpha-beta T cells about two months after transplant to several hundred expanded graft clones. Surviving recipient T cells and thymic progenitors underlay high day-60 TCRbeta diversity in some patients.

This clonotype was picked up a small number of times. Antigen specificity is unknown. Library preparation (for TCRbeta) was performed with unique molecular identifiers. TCRdb recomputed calls from the PCR reads with MiXCR, one row per CDR3 protein. In the table there are some 110,000 distinct CDR3 sequences, 10% of which are singletons. With 0 bases clipped from V and 5 bases from J, the junction kept 1 base outside the gene matches. CDR1 is SGHRS and CDR2 is YFSETQ in the germline V gene. The CDR3 runs to 16 residues. The receptor's source is a boy younger than 10 with acute lymphoblastic leukemia, due to receive a stem cell transplant. The source was PBMCs, collected before TCRalphabeta/CD19-depleted stem cell transplant. The chain combines TRBV5-1 with TRBJ2-2; 13 nucleotides line up with TRBD2. Here the CDR3 reads CASSLGTSGRTGELFF. DNA of the CDR3: TGCGCCAGCAGCTTGGGGACTAGCGGGAGAACCGGGGAGCTGTTTTTT.